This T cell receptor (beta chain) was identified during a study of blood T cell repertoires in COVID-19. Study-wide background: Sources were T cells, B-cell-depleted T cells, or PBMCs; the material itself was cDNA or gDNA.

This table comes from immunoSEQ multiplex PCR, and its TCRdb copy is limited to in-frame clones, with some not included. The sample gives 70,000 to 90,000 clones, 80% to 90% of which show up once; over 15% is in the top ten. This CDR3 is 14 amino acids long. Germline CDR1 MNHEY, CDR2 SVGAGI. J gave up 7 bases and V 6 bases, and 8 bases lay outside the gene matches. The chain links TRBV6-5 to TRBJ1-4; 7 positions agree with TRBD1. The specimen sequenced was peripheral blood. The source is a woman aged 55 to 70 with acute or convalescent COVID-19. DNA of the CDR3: TGTGCCAGCAGAACTACAGGGGCGAGTGAAAAACTGTTTTTT. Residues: CASRTTGASEKLFF.